This T cell receptor beta chain was captured by sequencing in a study of CD8+ T cells in alopecia areata (dated by TCRdb to the late 2010s). At the level of the whole study: Treated patients were enrolled in an open-label pilot trial of oral tofacitinib, 5 to 10 mg twice daily, for moderate-to-severe alopecia areata. Tofacitinib was given for 6 to 18 months, followed by 6 months of follow-up off drug to assess delayed response and recurrence. The SALT score, which quantifies the percentage of affected scalp surface area, was used to measure disease severity in treated patients. The study used high-throughput TCRbeta sequencing to examine T cell clonal expansion in alopecia areata, in both the C3H/HeJ mouse model and human patients. Scalp tissue and sorted CD4+ and CD8+ peripheral blood T cells from patchy and totalis/universalis alopecia areata patients and from healthy controls were covered by human TCRbeta sequencing. Tofacitinib-treated patients had biopsies at baseline and at 4 and 24 weeks of treatment, with a later scalp biopsy in several patients. Scalp clonality was compared across normal scalp (n=4), patchy alopecia areata scalp (n=8), and alopecia totalis/universalis scalp (n=8). RNA was obtained with the PAXgene miRNA kit for fixed scalp, the miRNeasy kit for PBMCs, and the RNeasy kit for mouse skin. TCRbeta CDR3 regions were amplified by immunoSEQ multiplex PCR with 35 Vbeta forward and 13 Jbeta reverse primers. General conclusions and limits of the study: Compared with normal scalp, lesional scalp had higher clonality and more expanded CD8+ clones, particularly in alopecia totalis/universalis, a pattern that suggests antigenic drive. The treated cohort was small, with a single nonresponder, so links between baseline CD8+ expansion and response need larger studies. Scalp TCR repertoire analysis is complicated because resident alphabeta T cells in normal human skin are also sequenced, whereas mouse skin is dominated by gammadelta T cells. With tofacitinib, both scalp clonality and the number of expanded CD8+ clones among the top 100 scalp clones went down significantly. Shared TCR sequences between patients were less evident than in mice, which may be partly attributable to HLA diversity in the patient population. Many expanded lesional clones persisted in scalp and blood during tofacitinib treatment, which may partly explain relapse after stopping treatment.

This clone has only a few counts. There is no known antigen for this receptor. Base qualities are not recorded, but no much larger clone differs from it by a single base. The trim is 2 bases for V and 6 bases for J, with a gap of 14 bases between the germline ends. Via the germline V gene, CDR1 is SGHAT and CDR2 FQNNGV. From its cysteine to its phenylalanine, the CDR3 spans 15 amino acids. Only the CDR3 DNA is retained, 45 bases long and in frame from the first base. The meaning of the sample's treatment or condition label: oral pan-JAK inhibitor, 5-10 mg twice daily. Lesional scalp punch biopsies and peripheral blood were collected from alopecia areata patients. PBMCs were separated by density centrifugation and stained for CD3, CD4 and CD8, after which CD4+ and CD8+ T cells were sorted on a FACSAria. The library was produced with the immunoSEQ multiplex PCR assay. RNA was extracted from all samples and reverse transcribed into cDNA, which served as template for TCR sequencing. SuperScript III was used to make first-strand cDNA, primed with a 2:1 mix of oligo-dT and random hexamers. A synthetic immune receptor repertoire was used to gauge amplification bias, and whatever bias remained was removed computationally. Per the authors' processing: Raw reads were preprocessed to remove errors, and CDR3 was defined according to IMGT conventions as the region from the conserved cysteine to phenylalanine. To get clonality, Shannon entropy was normalized by log2 of the number of productive unique TCRs and the result was subtracted from 1. CD4 or CD8 identity of scalp clones was inferred by cross-referencing scalp TCRbeta sequences with sorted blood CD4 and CD8 repertoires. TCRdb mirrors the immuneACCESS table, restricted to in-frame sequences. Some clones are absent from its copies; in checked studies, under half trace to an unresolved V gene, and the reason for the others is unknown. V and J calls and clone size are copied from that table; D and trimming were computed from the DNA. Counted in this sample were about 210,000 clones; 40% to 55% of them appeared once. The top ten hold roughly 2.8% of the sample.

This specimen consisted of CD4+ T cells sorted from blood, obtained at roughly week 36, from a patient treated with tofacitinib. The rearrangement combines TRBV11-2 with TRBJ1-5; the D gene is possibly TRBD1, with 5 bases matching. This TCR derives from a human donor with alopecia areata. The DNA sequence is as follows: TGTGCCAGCAGCTTAACCCGGGGCCGGGGTCAGCCCCAGCATTTT. Translated, it gives CASSLTRGRGQPQHF.